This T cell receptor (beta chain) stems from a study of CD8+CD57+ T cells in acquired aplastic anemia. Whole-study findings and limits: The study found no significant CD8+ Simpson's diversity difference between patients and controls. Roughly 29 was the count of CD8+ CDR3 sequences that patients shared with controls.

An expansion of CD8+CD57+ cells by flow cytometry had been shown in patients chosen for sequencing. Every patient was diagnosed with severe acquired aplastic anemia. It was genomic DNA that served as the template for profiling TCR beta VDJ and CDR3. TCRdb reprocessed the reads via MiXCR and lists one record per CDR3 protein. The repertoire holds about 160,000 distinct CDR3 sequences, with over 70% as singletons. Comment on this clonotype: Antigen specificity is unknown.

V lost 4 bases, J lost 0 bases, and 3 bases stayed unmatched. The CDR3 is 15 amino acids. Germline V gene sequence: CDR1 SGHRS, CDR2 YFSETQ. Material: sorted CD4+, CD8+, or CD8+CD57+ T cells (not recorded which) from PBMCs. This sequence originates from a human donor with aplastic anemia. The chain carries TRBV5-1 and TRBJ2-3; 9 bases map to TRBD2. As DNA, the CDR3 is TGCGCCAGCAGCCGCGGGGGGGGAAGCACAGATACGCAGTATTTT. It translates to CASSRGGGSTDTQYF.